The clone carrying this T cell receptor beta chain was detected once. Germline-derived CDR1 and CDR2 are SNHLY and FYNNEI. This CDR3 contains 10 residues. Trimming stripped 4 bases from V and 9 bases from J, with 7 bases between. In the original analysis: The assay estimated nucleated cells by amplifying reference gene primers. Using immunoSEQ multiplex PCR, the repertoire was profiled, and TCRdb retains in-frame clones only, with some absent. V, J and clone size reflect that table, while D and trimming were determined from the DNA. Here the sample spans some 200,000 clones, about four fifths being singletons. The data originate from a study of blood T cell repertoires in COVID-19. Study context: COVID-19 samples collected from the United States, Italy and Spain covered acute and convalescent phases. T cells, B-cell-depleted T cells, or PBMCs supplied cDNA or gDNA.

The V call is TRBV2, the J call TRBJ2-7, with a possible D match to TRBD1 (6 bases). Sequences were obtained from peripheral blood. The sequence came from a woman between 45 and 60 years old with active or convalescent COVID-19. The CDR3 loop reads CASSADRQYV. CDR3 coding DNA: TGTGCCAGCAGTGCGGACAGGCAGTACGTC.